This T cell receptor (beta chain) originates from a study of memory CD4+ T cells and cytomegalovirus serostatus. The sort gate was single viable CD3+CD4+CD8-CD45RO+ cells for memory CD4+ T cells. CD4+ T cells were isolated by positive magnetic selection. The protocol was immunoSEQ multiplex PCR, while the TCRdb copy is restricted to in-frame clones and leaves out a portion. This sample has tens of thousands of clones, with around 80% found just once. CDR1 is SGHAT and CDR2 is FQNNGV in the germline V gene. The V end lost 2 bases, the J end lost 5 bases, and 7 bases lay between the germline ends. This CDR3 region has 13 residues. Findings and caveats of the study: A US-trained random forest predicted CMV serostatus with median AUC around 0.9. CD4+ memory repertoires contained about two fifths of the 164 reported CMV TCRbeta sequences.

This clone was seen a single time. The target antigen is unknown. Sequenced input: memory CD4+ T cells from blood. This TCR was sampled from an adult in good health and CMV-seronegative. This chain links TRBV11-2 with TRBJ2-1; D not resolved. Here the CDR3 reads CASSLQLDNEQFF. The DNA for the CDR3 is TGTGCCAGCAGCTTACAGCTGGACAATGAGCAGTTCTTC.